The 16 T cell receptor beta chains reported below all come from one sample, sequenced in a study of blood T cell repertoires in COVID-19. The assay was immunoSEQ multiplex PCR, and TCRdb's table has in-frame clones only and misses some. This table has about 400,000 clones, around 90% appearing once. Sequencing was carried out using PBMCs or T cells enriched from blood (not recorded which). These receptors were collected from a woman in her forties with acute COVID-19.

The V and J genes are TRBV6-6 and TRBJ1-6, with TRBD1 as a possible D gene (5 bases). V was trimmed by 2 bases and J by 4 bases, leaving 12 bases between them. CDR3 size: 16 residues. Germline V gene sequence: CDR1 MNHNY, CDR2 SVGAGI (reference sequence). CDR3 region: CASSYLEGRYNSPLHF. In nucleotides, the CDR3 is TGTGCCAGCAGTTACCTCGAGGGGAGGTATAATTCACCCCTCCACTTT.

The gene calls are TRBV2 and TRBJ1-5; the match to TRBD1 covers 9 bases. Germline CDR1 reads SNHLY; CDR2 reads FYNNEI. With V trimmed by 4 bases and J by 7 bases, 5 bases remained unmatched. This CDR3 has 14 amino acids. The CDR3 nucleotides read TGTGCCAGCAGTGGAACAGGGGGCGACCAGCCCCAGCATTTT. Protein product: CASSGTGGDQPQHF.

The chain couples TRBV5-8 to TRBJ1-5; a weak D match, TRBD1 (5 bases). CDR1 SGHTS and CDR2 YDEGEE come from the germline V gene. V lost 1 base to trimming and J lost 1 base, with 15 bases between them. The length of the CDR3 is 17 residues. The CDR3 loop is CASSLNLRGMSNQPQHF. DNA for the CDR3: TGTGCCAGCAGCTTGAACCTTAGGGGTATGAGCAATCAGCCCCAGCATTTT.

This clone has just one count. The V gene is TRBV4-1, the J gene TRBJ2-5, with 11 bases that match TRBD2. The CDR3 loop spans 17 amino acids. Trimming at V came to 0 bases and at J to 5 bases, leaving 8 bases not matched to a gene. Germline V gene sequence: CDR1 MGHRA, CDR2 YSYEKL. The CDR3 loop reads CASSQEVSGGARETQYF. The DNA of the CDR3 is TGCGCCAGCAGCCAAGAAGTTAGCGGGGGGGCTCGGGAGACCCAGTACTTC.

The rearrangement links TRBV30 to TRBJ2-5; the D gene is possibly TRBD2 (5 bases). The germline CDR1 and CDR2 sequences are GTSNPN and SVGIG (reference sequence). V dropped 0 bases and J dropped 5 bases, with 10 bases sitting between them. The CDR3 length is 13 residues. DNA for the CDR3: TGTGCCTGGAGTGTTCCAGGCGGGGAGACCCAGTACTTC. This translates into CAWSVPGGETQYF.

Points on this clone: Other nucleotide sequences in the sample specify the same CDR3. This chain uses TRBV5-6 with TRBJ2-7; possible D gene TRBD1, 6 bases. V lost 1 base and J 4 bases, leaving 6 bases between the germline ends. The CDR3 is made up of 12 amino acids. Germline V CDR1 and CDR2: SGHDT, YYEEEE. The DNA for the CDR3 is TGTGCCAGCAGCTTGACAGGGTACGAGCAGTACTTC. It translates to CASSLTGYEQYF.

With respect to this clone: Other DNA variants within this sample encode the same CDR3. V and J are TRBV24-1 and TRBJ2-1; tentative D call: TRBD1 (6 bases). The CDR3 sequence is 12 residues long. Trimming removed 7 bases from V and 6 bases from J, with 9 bases in between. From germline, CDR1 is KGHDR and CDR2 SFDVKD. The CDR3 DNA reads as TGTGCCACCAGCCTCAGGGGCAATGAGCAGTTCTTC. This gives the protein CATSLRGNEQFF.

The chain has TRBV19 and TRBJ1-2; no clear D gene. CDR1 and CDR2 from the germline V gene are LNHDA and SQIVND (reference sequence). There are 12 residues in the CDR3. CDR3 sequence reads: CAGRSREGGYTF. In DNA form, the CDR3 reads TGTGCAGGACGGTCCAGAGAGGGAGGCTACACCTTC. The variable domain in full, with the rest retrieved from reference TRBV19 and TRBJ1-2, is DGGITQSPKYLFRKEGQNVTLSCEQNLNHDAMYWYRQDPGQGLRLIYYSQIVNDFQKGDIAEGYSVSREKKESFPLTVTSAQKNPTAFYLCAGRSREGGYTFGSGTRLTVV.

This clone turned up a few times. The V gene is TRBV2, the J gene TRBJ1-2, with TRBD1 identical over 9 bases. The V and J ends lost 7 bases and 7 bases, in that order; junction bases with no gene match: 10. Germline values: CDR1 SNHLY, CDR2 FYNNEI. The CDR3 is made up of 14 amino acids. CDR3 sequence: CASTVRTGAAGYTF. CDR3 DNA sequence: TGTGCCAGCACCGTCAGGACAGGGGCGGCTGGCTACACCTTC.

V is TRBV30 and J is TRBJ1-2; unclear D gene. V was cut by 0 bases and J by 6 bases, with 8 bases left in between. Germline V CDR1 and CDR2: GTSNPN, SVGIG (reference sequence). CDR3 length: 12 residues. CDR3: CAWSVARDGYTF. CDR3 DNA: TGTGCCTGGAGTGTAGCCCGGGATGGCTACACCTTC.

This clone was observed many times. This chain uses TRBV3-1 (or the pseudogene TRBV3-2) with TRBJ1-4, with a weak D call TRBD1 (6 bases). The CDR3 loop spans 15 amino acids. Germline V gene data show CDR1 as LGHDT and CDR2 as YNNKEL (reference sequence). V dropped 3 bases and J dropped 7 bases, with 15 bases sitting between them. The CDR3 reads CASSQRGARGEKLFF. The DNA of the CDR3 is TGTGCCAGCAGCCAGCGGGGGGCTCGAGGTGAAAAACTGTTTTTT.

The genes are TRBV25-1 and TRBJ2-3, with 8 nucleotides matching TRBD1. Per germline, CDR1 MGHDK and CDR2 SYGVNS. CDR3 length: 16 residues. Trimming took 3 bases from V and 10 from J; bases not matched to a gene: 15. This chain's CDR3 is CASSEDLRDRLHPQYF. In DNA, the CDR3 is TGTGCCAGCAGTGAGGATCTCCGGGACAGGCTTCATCCGCAGTATTTT.

The V and J genes are TRBV12-3 or TRBV12-4 and TRBJ1-2; tentatively, D is TRBD1 (6 bases). Trimming removed 2 bases at V and 8 bases at J, with 12 bases between. The CDR3 consists of 13 residues. In nucleotides, the CDR3 is TGTGCCAGCAGTTTAACTAACAGGGACGGCTACACCTTC. Its protein product is CASSLTNRDGYTF.

The chain has TRBV15 and TRBJ1-5, with a weak D call TRBD1 (5 bases). CDR1 is LNHNV and CDR2 is YYDKDF in the germline V gene (reference sequence). The CDR3 has 15 residues. V was pared by 3 bases and J by 3 bases, with 12 bases between. CDR3 sequence reads: CATSREGKANQPQHF. Here the CDR3 DNA reads TGTGCCACCAGCAGGGAGGGGAAAGCCAATCAGCCCCAGCATTTT. The variable domain in full, completed from reference TRBV15 and TRBJ1-5, reads DAMVIQNPRYQVTQFGKPVTLSCSQTLNHNVMYWYQQKSSQAPKLLFHYYDKDFNNEADTPDNFQSRRPNTSFCFLDIRSPGLGDTAMYLCATSREGKANQPQHFGDGTRLSIL.

The rearrangement links TRBV5-6 to TRBJ1-1; D is unclear. CDR1 SGHDT and CDR2 YYEEEE come from the germline V gene. This CDR3 has 16 residues. Deletions cut 2 bases from V and 1 base from J, with 15 bases between. CDR3 sequence (DNA): TGTGCCAGCAGCTTTCGAGGCCCATCCCGGAACACTGAAGCTTTCTTT. Encoded protein: CASSFRGPSRNTEAFF.

The rearrangement links TRBV30 to TRBJ2-5; 10 positions match TRBD2. CDR1 and CDR2 from the germline V gene are GTSNPN and SVGIG (reference sequence). The J segment lost 4 bases and the V segment lost 1 base, leaving 3 bases of the junction unmatched. The CDR3 contains 14 residues. The CDR3 DNA reads as TGTGCCTGGAGTGGGAGCGGGGGGGCAGAGACCCAGTACTTC. Its protein product is CAWSGSGGAETQYF.